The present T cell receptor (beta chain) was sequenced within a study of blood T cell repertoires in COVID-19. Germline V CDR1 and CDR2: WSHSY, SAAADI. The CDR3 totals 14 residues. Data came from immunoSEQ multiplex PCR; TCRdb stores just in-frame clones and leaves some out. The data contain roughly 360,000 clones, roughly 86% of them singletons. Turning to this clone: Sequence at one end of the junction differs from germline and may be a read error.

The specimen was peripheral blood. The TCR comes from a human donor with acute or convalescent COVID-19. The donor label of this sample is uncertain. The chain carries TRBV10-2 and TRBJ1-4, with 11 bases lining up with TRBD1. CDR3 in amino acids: CARSRDRGGEKLFF. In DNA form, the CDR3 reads TGCGCCCGCAGTCGGGACAGGGGGGGGGAAAAACTGTTTTTT.